A single sample is the source of the 18 T cell receptor beta chains below, sequenced in a study of identical twins. In TCRdb, the 5' RACE reads were re-called with MiXCR into one record per CDR3 protein. The sample has a few hundred thousand distinct CDR3 sequences; over 8.5% are singletons. The data also belong to a second study, concerning yellow fever vaccine responses in identical twins.

The sample consisted of PBMCs. The receptors shown here come from a woman younger than 35 in good health.

The chain joins TRBV23-1 to TRBJ2-5; D unclear. TRBV23-1 falls under the ORF class, with uncertain function. V was pared by 9 bases and J by 3 bases, with 20 bases between. The CDR3 covers 15 residues. CDR3 DNA sequence: TGCGCCAGGGGATCGCACCAGTGTACAAAAGAGACCCAGTACTTC. Translating it yields CARGSHQCTKETQYF.

This clonotype was seen more than once but under ten times. The V call is TRBV10-3, the J call TRBJ2-7; 7 bases match TRBD1. V shed 0 bases, J shed 3 bases, and the junction held 8 bases outside the gene matches. Germline CDR1 ENHRY, CDR2 SYGVKD. The CDR3 has 16 residues. CDR3 nucleotides: TGTGCCATCAGTGAGTCCCCCCGGGCAGGGGGCTACGAGCAGTACTTC. This translates into CAISESPRAGGYEQYF.

J is TRBJ1-4 and V is TRBV11-3, with TRBD1 matching over 8 bases. CDR1 is SGHNT and CDR2 is YENEEA in the germline V gene. Germline trimming cut 3 bases from V and 8 bases from J; bases unmatched to any gene: 2. This CDR3 is built from 13 residues. CDR3 bases: TGTGCCAGCAGCTTCCGGACAGGGGAAAAACTGTTTTTT. It encodes CASSFRTGEKLFF.

The sample holds a few counts of this clonotype. The genes are TRBV15 and TRBJ2-3, with 9 positions matching TRBD2. This CDR3 has 20 amino acids. Germline CDR1 is LNHNV and CDR2 is YYDKDF (reference sequence). V lost 0 bases and J lost 3; bases outside the gene matches: 16. This CDR3 reads CATSRDSELSKRGDTDTQYF. The CDR3 coding sequence is TGTGCCACCAGCAGAGATAGCGAACTATCCAAGCGGGGGGATACAGATACGCAGTATTTT. Looking up the rest from reference TRBV15 and TRBJ2-3 gives the full variable domain: DAMVIQNPRYQVTQFGKPVTLSCSQTLNHNVMYWYQQKSSQAPKLLFHYYDKDFNNEADTPDNFQSRRPNTSFCFLDIRSPGLGDTAMYLCATSRDSELSKRGDTDTQYFGPGTRLTVL.

The rearrangement links TRBV27 to TRBJ2-7; tentatively, D is TRBD1 (6 bases). Germline V gene lookup returns CDR1 MNHEY and CDR2 SMNVEV (reference sequence). CDR3 length: 14 amino acids. V lost 3 bases to trimming and J lost 2 bases, with 11 bases between them. The CDR3 spells CASSFQTGAYEQYF. CDR3 coding DNA: TGTGCCAGCAGTTTCCAGACAGGTGCCTACGAGCAGTACTTC.

This clonotype has only one observation. The V call is TRBV10-3, the J call TRBJ2-5, with 9 positions matching TRBD1. Trimming at V came to 10 bases and at J to 4 bases, leaving 10 bases not matched to a gene. Germline V gene sequence: CDR1 ENHRY, CDR2 SYGVKD. The CDR3 has 14 residues. This chain's CDR3 is CASRGTGRGETQYF. The CDR3 DNA follows: TGTGCCAGCAGGGGGACAGGGCGCGGAGAGACCCAGTACTTC.

The J gene is TRBJ2-3, the V gene TRBV20-1, with a tentative D call TRBD1 (6 bases). The CDR3 has 16 amino acids. V dropped 2 bases and J dropped 2 bases, with 17 bases sitting between them. The germline CDR1 and CDR2 sequences are DFQATT and SNEGSKA (reference sequence). Here the CDR3 reads CSARITRTATTDTQYF. As DNA, the CDR3 is TGCAGTGCTAGAATAACGAGGACAGCAACCACAGATACGCAGTATTTT.

This clonotype occurred a few times. This sequence joins TRBV7-3 and TRBJ1-1, with D possibly TRBD1 on 6 matching bases. CDR1 is SGHTA and CDR2 is FQGTGA in the germline V gene. The CDR3 sequence is 14 residues long. Trimming took off 0 bases at V and 3 bases at J, with 8 bases between the two ends. The CDR3 sequence: CASSLTGGDTEAFF. The CDR3 coding sequence is TGTGCCAGCAGCTTAACAGGGGGAGACACTGAAGCTTTCTTT. Supplemented by reference TRBV7-3 and TRBJ1-1, the full variable domain reads GAGVSQTPSNKVTEKGKYVELRCDPISGHTALYWYRQSLGQGPEFLIYFQGTGAADDSGLPNDRFFAVRPEGSVSTLKIQRTERGDSAVYLCASSLTGGDTEAFFGQGTRLTVV.

In this sample, this clonotype turned up many times. The chain uses TRBV10-3 and TRBJ2-1; 9 nucleotides agree with TRBD1. J lost 8 bases, V lost 3 bases, and 8 bases had no gene match. The CDR3 is 15 residues long. Germline V CDR1 and CDR2: ENHRY, SYGVKD. CDR3 amino acids: CAISEPDRGKDEQFF. CDR3 nucleotides: TGTGCCATCAGTGAACCGGACAGGGGAAAGGATGAGCAGTTCTTC.

This clonotype came up many times. The chain couples TRBV14 to TRBJ2-2; TRBD1 matches at 7 bases. The CDR3 length is 16 residues. Germline V CDR1 and CDR2: SGHDN, FVKESK. With 0 bases clipped from V and 1 base from J, the junction kept 2 bases outside the gene matches. The CDR3 reads CASSQEGQRNTGELFF. CDR3 nucleotide sequence: TGTGCCAGCAGCCAAGAGGGACAGCGGAACACCGGGGAGCTGTTTTTT.

The table lists this clonotype with a few counts. The chain is built from TRBV7-9 and TRBJ1-1; TRBD1 matches at 7 bases. The CDR3 has 17 residues. Germline V lookup: CDR1 SEHNR, CDR2 FQNEAQ (reference sequence). With 1 base clipped from V and 0 bases from J, the junction kept 8 bases outside the gene matches. The CDR3 bases are TGTGCCAGCAGCTTAGAAGGGGGCGGTTTGATGAACACTGAAGCTTTCTTT. This encodes CASSLEGGGLMNTEAFF.

At least ten counts were recorded for this clonotype. J is TRBJ2-7 and V is TRBV7-2; D not certain. Germline V gives CDR1 SGHTA, CDR2 FQGNSA. The CDR3 sequence is 17 residues long. The V gene lost 3 bases and the J gene lost 0 bases, with 18 bases spanning the gap. CDR3 sequence reads: CASSLVEMGLLSYEQYF. Written as DNA, the CDR3 is TGTGCCAGCAGCTTGGTGGAGATGGGCCTCCTCTCCTACGAGCAGTACTTC.

This rearrangement joins TRBV7-3 to TRBJ2-3; no definite D call. From germline, CDR1 is SGHTA and CDR2 FQGTGA. The length of the CDR3 is 14 residues. V lost 5 bases, J lost 3 bases, and 12 bases lay in between. CDR3 sequence reads: CASSPSPKTDTQYF. The CDR3 DNA reads TGTGCCAGCAGCCCCAGTCCGAAGACAGATACGCAGTATTTT.

The V and J genes are TRBV10-1 and TRBJ2-7, with D possibly called TRBD1 or TRBD2 (5 bases each). The germline CDR1 and CDR2 sequences are WNHNN and SYGVQD (reference sequence). Deletions cut 3 bases from V and 2 bases from J, with 8 bases between. The CDR3 has 13 amino acids. The CDR3 region has the DNA TGCGCCAGCAGTGACTCGGGACCCTACGAGCAGTACTTC. This encodes CASSDSGPYEQYF.

The CDR3 sequence is CATSRGTGNSPLHF. The DNA for the CDR3 is TGTGCCACCAGCAGGGGGACAGGGAATTCACCCCTCCACTTT. The chain has TRBV15 and TRBJ1-6; TRBD1 matches 9 bases. CDR1 is LNHNV, CDR2 YYDKDF, per germline (reference sequence). This CDR3 is 14 amino acids long. With 3 bases clipped from V and 7 bases from J, the junction kept 1 base outside the gene matches.

This clonotype occurred a few times. The gene calls are TRBV27 and TRBJ2-7, with 8 bases matching TRBD1. V was pared by 8 bases and J by 3 bases, with 6 bases of the junction left unmatched. Germline CDR1 reads MNHEY; CDR2 reads SMNVEV (reference sequence). CDR3 length equals 13 residues. CDR3 sequence: CASGPGTGYEQYF. In DNA, the CDR3 is TGTGCCAGCGGACCCGGGACAGGCTACGAGCAGTACTTC.

This clonotype occurred a few times. V and J are TRBV6-1 and TRBJ2-7; D uncertain. The CDR3 contains 13 residues. V was cut by 6 bases and J by 9 bases, with 18 bases left in between. CDR1 is MNHNS, CDR2 SASEGT, per germline. CDR3 bases: TGTGCCAGCAGCGACACTCTCCTACGAGGGCAGTACTTC. Its translation: CASSDTLLRGQYF.

This clonotype was recorded many times. This rearrangement joins TRBV13 to TRBJ2-3; 8 nucleotides align to TRBD1. J lost 7 bases, V lost 4 bases, and 10 bases had no gene match. The CDR3 is 15 residues long. Looked up from germline, CDR1 is PRHDT and CDR2 is FYEKMQ (reference sequence). CDR3 loop: CASSSDRGLRNTQYF. The CDR3 DNA sequence: TGTGCCAGCAGCTCCGACAGGGGCCTTAGGAATACGCAGTATTTT. Drawing the rest from reference TRBV13 and TRBJ2-3, the complete variable domain is AAGVIQSPRHLIKEKRETATLKCYPIPRHDTVYWYQQGPGQDPQFLISFYEKMQSDKGSIPDRFSAQQFSDYHSELNMSSLELGDSALYFCASSSDRGLRNTQYFGPGTRLTVL.